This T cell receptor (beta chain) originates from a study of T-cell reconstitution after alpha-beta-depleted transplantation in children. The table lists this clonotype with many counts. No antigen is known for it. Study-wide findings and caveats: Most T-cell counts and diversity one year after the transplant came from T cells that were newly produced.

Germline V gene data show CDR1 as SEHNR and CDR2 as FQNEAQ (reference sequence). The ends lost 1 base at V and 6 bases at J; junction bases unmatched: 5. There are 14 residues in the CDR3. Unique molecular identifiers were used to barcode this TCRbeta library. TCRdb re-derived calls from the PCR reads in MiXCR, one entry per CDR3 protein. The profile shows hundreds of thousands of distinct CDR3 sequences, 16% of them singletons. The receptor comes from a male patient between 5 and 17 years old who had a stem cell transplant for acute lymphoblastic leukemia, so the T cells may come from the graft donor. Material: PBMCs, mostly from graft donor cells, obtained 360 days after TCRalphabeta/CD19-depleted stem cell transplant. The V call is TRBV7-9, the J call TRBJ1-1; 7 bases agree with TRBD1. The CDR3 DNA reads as TGTGCCAGCAGCTTAGACCTCCAGGGGGCTGAAGCTTTCTTT. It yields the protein CASSLDLQGAEAFF.